The T cell receptor beta chain under discussion was sequenced for a study of blood T cells in healthy people across ages. As regards this clonotype: Its antigen is currently unknown.

A second roughly 6 to 12 cycle PCR used barcoded and J-beta primers. Each CDR3 protein gets one entry after TCRdb re-called the 5' RACE reads with MiXCR. The profile covers approximately 1,100,000 distinct CDR3 sequences, with 35% to 55% appearing a single time and under 20% taken by the ten largest. Findings and caveats of the study: Older age coincided with a roughly linear decline in TCR beta diversity per million T cells. There was no known CMV status for donors, so expanded clonotype changes were possibly confounded.

This CDR3 spans 14 amino acids. The trim removed 6 bases at V and 0 bases at J, leaving 5 bases unmatched. Germline loops: CDR1 DFQATT, CDR2 SNEGSKA (reference sequence). The sequence came from a woman aged 55-70 years in good health. Material for sequencing was blood. The V gene is TRBV20-1, the J gene TRBJ2-7, with 10 bases aligning to TRBD2. The CDR3 DNA reads as TGCAGTGCCCCCGGACTAGCGGACTCCTACGAGCAGTACTTC. It codes for CSAPGLADSYEQYF.